The sequence of this T cell receptor (beta chain) was determined in a study of blood T cell repertoires in COVID-19 (TCRdb year 2020). Turning to the overall study: Collaborator samples came from the United States, Italy and Spain and covered acute and convalescent phases of COVID-19. The prospective study material was composed of cDNA or gDNA derived from T cells, B-cell-depleted T cells, or PBMCs. Subjects who had been exposed to COVID-19, were actively infected with it, or had recovered from it provided the deeply sampled blood TCRbeta repertoires that made up the dataset. A freely available public database, intended as a resource for researchers studying the immune response to SARS-CoV-2, is where the repertoires were released. Samples came from the ongoing ImmuneRACE study (first 160 participants) plus 1,254 subjects from 6 global collaborators. Sample metadata almost always included a de-identified subject ID, COVID-19 status, age in years and sex. Where available, HLA class I and class II types were taken from metadata supplied by the sample provider and were not determined by assay-based typing. The investigation overall reported the following: Clinical and demographic metadata were provided uncurated, with the amount varying by source and participant.

Reading from cysteine to phenylalanine, the CDR3 counts 15 amino acids. The sequence is cut down to CDR3 DNA, 45 bases in frame from base 1. Here V drops 10 bases and J drops 2 bases, and the junction holds 11 bases not matched to any gene. The germline V gene (reference sequence) gives CDR1 as LNHDA and CDR2 as SQIVND. Participants in the prospective study were enrolled through a virtual design, were aged about 18 to 100 years, and lived in approximately 25 United States geographic areas. To assign participants to cohorts, the prospective study relied on clinical history that participants themselves reported in a screening survey and a study questionnaire. In the prospective study, mobile phlebotomists collected whole blood, serum and a nasopharyngeal or oropharyngeal swab from each participant. Additional blood draws and questionnaires over an approximately two-month period could optionally be provided by prospective study participants. Before DNA extraction, prospective study blood samples were shipped either frozen or at room temperature.

TCRbeta CDR3 regions were amplified from genomic DNA by means of the immunoSEQ Assay, a bias-controlled multiplex PCR. As for how the authors treated the data: Within the assay, amplification of reference gene primers was used to estimate how many nucleated cells each sample contained. To quantify the absolute abundance of each unique TCRbeta CDR3 rearrangement, sequence reads were collapsed and filtered. Productive Simpson clonality was computed per sample as the square root of Simpson's diversity index over productive rearrangements. TCRdb re-hosts the immuneACCESS table, in-frame sequences only. Its copies lack some clones; in the studies checked, an unresolved V gene accounts for under half of them, and the cause for the rest is not known. V, J and clone size were drawn from that table, and D and trimming were deduced from the DNA. The sample contains 250,000 or so clones, roughly nine tenths of them found a single time. The ten most abundant clones make up 1.2% of the sample.

To note about this clone: This receptor's antigen is unknown. It has no much larger one-base neighbor in the sample; base qualities were not kept.

The specimen sequenced was PBMCs or T cells enriched from blood (not recorded which). The sequence was collected from a human donor in a cohort exposed to, infected with or recovered from COVID-19 (not recorded which). The donor label of this sample is uncertain. In this chain, TRBV19 is recombined with TRBJ2-7; 10 bases in the junction line up with TRBD2. This receptor carries the CDR3 CATRRSGGLTYEQYF. The DNA sequence is as follows: TGTGCCACTAGACGTAGCGGGGGGCTAACCTACGAGCAGTACTTC.